These 21 T cell receptor beta chains share one sample of origin, sequenced in a study of regulatory T cells in long-lasting Graves disease. HTBI primers from iRepertoire and Arm-PCR of CDR3 regions yielded the TCR beta libraries. One entry per CDR3 protein results from TCRdb running MiXCR on the multiplex PCR reads. The repertoire holds about 540,000 distinct CDR3 sequences, roughly 14% seen once, with about 10% in the top ten. Noted time point: newly diagnosed GD, antithyroid drugs for less than 3 months. There was RNA extracted from PBMCs, and the TCR library was made from it. Separately, the same data were catalogued under a study of T cells in Graves' hyperthyroidism and ophthalmopathy.

Specimen: peripheral blood mononuclear cells (PBMCs), collected at new diagnosis, from a patient treated with antithyroid drugs. These receptors were taken from a man aged 25-45 years with Graves disease.

This clonotype was counted ten times or more. The V gene is TRBV3-1, the J gene TRBJ1-2, with TRBD1 matching over 7 bases. The CDR3 consists of 14 residues. The V segment lost 4 bases and the J segment 4 bases; nucleotides outside the gene matches: 6. Germline V gene lookup returns CDR1 LGHDT and CDR2 YNNKEL (reference sequence). This CDR3 reads CASSPLQGSYGYTF. The CDR3 DNA reads as TGTGCCAGCAGCCCACTACAGGGGTCCTATGGCTACACCTTC. Variable domain in full (rest from reference TRBV3-1 and TRBJ1-2): DTAVSQTPKYLVTQMGNDKSIKCEQNLGHDTMYWYKQDSKKFLKIMFSYNNKELIINETVPNRFSPKSPDKAHLNLHINSLELGDSAVYFCASSPLQGSYGYTFGSGTRLTVV.

Of note for this clonotype: It may be a read error: a sequence one base away is much more abundant. This is likely a read error, given that the CDR3 carries no conserved phenylalanine or tryptophan at its end. This sequence joins TRBV18 and TRBJ1-1; D gene ambiguous. The V and J ends lost 2 bases and 0 bases respectively, with 7 bases between them. CDR1 is KGHSH, CDR2 LQKENI, per germline. The CDR3 is made up of 14 amino acids. The CDR3, as DNA: TGTGCCAGCTCACCATTTGCGATGAACACTGAAGCTTTCCTT. It codes for CASSPFAMNTEAFL.

Many counts were recorded for this clonotype. The chain carries TRBV12-3 or TRBV12-4 and TRBJ1-1; TRBD1 is a possible D gene (6 bases). V was cut by 3 bases and J by 5 bases, with 13 bases left in between. This CDR3 has 14 residues. CDR3: CASSLGGGRTEAFF. Here the CDR3 DNA reads TGTGCCAGCAGTTTGGGAGGGGGGAGGACTGAAGCTTTCTTT.

This clonotype has at least ten counts. J is TRBJ2-7 and V is TRBV7-2; D might be TRBD1 (5 bases). The germline CDR1 and CDR2 sequences are SGHTA and FQGNSA. The CDR3 spans 17 residues. Trimming took 1 base from V and 1 from J, leaving 17 bases between them. The CDR3 region has the DNA TGTGCCAGCAGCTTAGGCCCCTGGGGCCAGGCATCCTACGAGCAGTACTTC. Translating it yields CASSLGPWGQASYEQYF.

This clonotype has ten or more counts. As DNA, the CDR3 is TGTGCCAGCAGTCCAGGTCCGGTCGGGACCCAGTACTTC. Translating gives CASSPGPVGTQYF. The rearrangement links TRBV12-3 or TRBV12-4 to TRBJ2-5; D not certain. The length of the CDR3 is 13 residues. With 5 bases removed from V and 7 bases from J, the gap between germline ends came to 14 bases.

This clonotype has more than one count but fewer than ten. The rearrangement links TRBV30 to TRBJ1-4; possibly TRBD1 for D (5 bases). The CDR3 is 16 residues long. Germline lookup yields CDR1 GTSNPN and CDR2 SVGIG (reference sequence). The V and J ends lost 4 bases and 0 bases respectively, with 15 bases between them. CDR3 DNA: TGTGCCTGGACCGCGGGGGGGGTAACAACTAATGAAAAACTGTTTTTT. Amino acids: CAWTAGGVTTNEKLFF.

This clonotype was counted ten times or more. The chain recombines TRBV12-3 or TRBV12-4 with TRBJ1-1, with D possibly being TRBD1 (5 bases). This CDR3 region has 15 residues. V was pared by 1 base and J by 4 bases, with 13 bases between. The chain's CDR3 is CASSLVREEVTEAFF. CDR3 DNA: TGTGCCAGCAGTTTAGTCAGGGAGGAGGTCACTGAAGCTTTCTTT.

This clonotype was observed many times. The rearrangement links TRBV20-1 to TRBJ2-1; 9 bases line up with TRBD1. V dropped 7 bases and J dropped 6; count of bases not matched to a gene: 10. The CDR3 loop spans 14 amino acids. The germline CDR1 and CDR2 sequences are DFQATT and SNEGSKA (reference sequence). The CDR3 is CSGTGARRGNEQFF. For the CDR3, the DNA is TGCAGTGGGACAGGGGCTAGGAGGGGCAATGAGCAGTTCTTC.

This clonotype was seen at least ten times. The rearrangement uses TRBV2 and TRBJ1-1; maybe TRBD1 (5 bases). The CDR3 loop spans 13 amino acids. CDR1 is SNHLY and CDR2 is FYNNEI in the germline V gene. Trimming removed 3 bases at V and 7 bases at J, with 12 bases between. This chain's CDR3 is CASSDWGRNEAFF. The CDR3 DNA follows: TGTGCCAGCAGTGATTGGGGGAGAAATGAAGCTTTCTTT. Using reference TRBV2 and TRBJ1-1 for the parts outside the CDR3, the full variable domain is EPEVTQTPSHQVTQMGQEVILRCVPISNHLYFYWYRQILGQKVEFLVSFYNNEISEKSEIFDDQFSVERPDGSNFTLKIRSTKLEDSAMYFCASSDWGRNEAFFGQGTRLTVV.

This chain connects TRBV28 to TRBJ2-7; D may be TRBD2 (5 bases). The CDR3 extends over 15 amino acids. Deletions cut 6 bases from V and 1 base from J, with 16 bases between. Germline V gene sequence: CDR1 MDHEN, CDR2 SYDVKM. CDR3 DNA sequence: TGTGCCAGCAGCTCAAGAGCGGCCCCATCCTACGAGCAGTACTTC. Translating it yields CASSSRAAPSYEQYF.

This clonotype was counted a few times. The chain joins TRBV3-1 to TRBJ2-3; a possible D gene is TRBD2 (6 bases). This CDR3 region has 12 residues. The V end lost 4 bases, the J end lost 15 bases, and 17 bases lay between the germline ends. Germline CDR1 reads LGHDT; CDR2 reads YNNKEL (reference sequence). The CDR3, as DNA: TGTGCCAGCAGCCGGTCCGGGACTGCGAAATATTTT. Translating it yields CASSRSGTAKYF.

This clonotype was seen many times. This chain links TRBV7-6 with TRBJ2-7, with D uncertain. The germline V gene encodes CDR1 SGHVS and CDR2 FNYEAQ. CDR3 size: 15 residues. V dropped 2 bases and J dropped 5 bases, with 16 bases sitting between them. CDR3 loop: CASSLRDRVVDEQYF. The CDR3 region has the DNA TGTGCCAGCAGCTTACGAGACCGGGTCGTCGACGAGCAGTACTTC.

J is TRBJ1-6 and V is TRBV28; no firm D call. The CDR3 runs to 12 residues. CDR1 is MDHEN, CDR2 SYDVKM, per germline. Trimming shortened V by 7 bases and J by 9 bases, and 10 bases separated the two germline ends. CDR3 in amino acids: CASKNPASPLHF. The CDR3 DNA follows: TGTGCCAGCAAAAATCCCGCTTCACCCCTCCACTTT.

This clonotype was recorded a few times. This rearrangement joins TRBV12-3 or TRBV12-4 to TRBJ2-4; unclear D gene. V was cut by 7 bases and J by 5 bases, with 6 bases left in between. The CDR3 is made up of 11 amino acids. In DNA form, the CDR3 reads TGTGCCAGCACCCAGCAAAACATTCAGTACTTC. It yields the protein CASTQQNIQYF.

This clonotype appeared a few times. V is TRBV20-1 and J is TRBJ2-3; TRBD2 aligns across 7 bases. The length of the CDR3 is 13 residues. Per germline, CDR1 DFQATT and CDR2 SNEGSKA (reference sequence). V was pared by 7 bases and J by 5 bases, with 9 bases of the junction left unmatched. CDR3 sequence (DNA): TGCAGTGTGGGACTAAAGAGGCTAGATACGCAGTATTTT. Translation gives CSVGLKRLDTQYF.

This chain links TRBV28 with TRBJ2-5, with 7 bases identical to TRBD2. Germline loops: CDR1 MDHEN, CDR2 SYDVKM. Trimming cost V 6 bases and J 2 bases; bases outside gene matches: 6. The CDR3 totals 14 residues. DNA of the CDR3: TGTGCCAGCAGCTCTGCGGGAGCTCAAGAGACCCAGTACTTC. It specifies CASSSAGAQETQYF.

The chain combines TRBV12-3 or TRBV12-4 with TRBJ1-4, with TRBD1 matching 9 bases. This CDR3 contains 15 residues. The J segment lost 5 bases and the V segment lost 5 bases, leaving 6 bases of the junction unmatched. In DNA form, the CDR3 reads TGTGCCAGCAGTCCTCGACAGGGGGAGAATGAAAAACTGTTTTTT. Translated: CASSPRQGENEKLFF.

In this sample, this clonotype turned up many times. The chain employs TRBV12-3 or TRBV12-4 and TRBJ2-1, with 8 bases that match TRBD2. This CDR3 region has 14 residues. V lost 4 bases, J lost 9 bases, and 8 bases stayed unmatched. CDR3 amino acids: CASSSRLARGEQFF. The CDR3 nucleotides read TGTGCCAGCAGTTCCCGACTAGCGCGGGGTGAGCAGTTCTTC.

This clonotype was detected ten times or more. The J gene is TRBJ2-1, the V gene TRBV27, with D perhaps being TRBD1 or TRBD2 (5 bases each). Trimming left V 8 bases short and J 8 bases short, with 22 bases between. The V gene's germline CDR1 is MNHEY and CDR2 SMNVEV (reference sequence). The CDR3 length is 15 residues. CDR3 sequence: CASGNSGPWGYEQFF. The CDR3, as DNA: TGTGCCAGCGGGAACTCGGGGCCCTGGGGGTATGAGCAGTTCTTC.

The table lists this clonotype with many counts. CDR3 nucleotide sequence: TGTGCCAGCAGCAAGGAGGGGTGGGGCACTGAAGCTTTCTTT. Translated, it gives CASSKEGWGTEAFF. The chain recombines TRBV7-9 with TRBJ1-1; D is perhaps TRBD1 (5 bases). The CDR3 sequence is 14 residues long. Looked up from germline, CDR1 is SEHNR and CDR2 is FQNEAQ (reference sequence). V dropped 5 bases and J dropped 4 bases, with 14 bases sitting between them.

This clonotype has more than one count but fewer than ten. The chain combines TRBV30 with TRBJ2-4; 7 bases agree with TRBD2. This CDR3 region has 14 residues. Germline-derived CDR1 and CDR2 are GTSNPN and SVGIG (reference sequence). J lost 7 bases, V lost 0 bases, and 6 bases had no gene match. The CDR3 region is CAWSVGRAGNIQYF. The CDR3 DNA reads as TGTGCCTGGAGTGTGGGGAGGGCCGGGAACATTCAGTACTTC.